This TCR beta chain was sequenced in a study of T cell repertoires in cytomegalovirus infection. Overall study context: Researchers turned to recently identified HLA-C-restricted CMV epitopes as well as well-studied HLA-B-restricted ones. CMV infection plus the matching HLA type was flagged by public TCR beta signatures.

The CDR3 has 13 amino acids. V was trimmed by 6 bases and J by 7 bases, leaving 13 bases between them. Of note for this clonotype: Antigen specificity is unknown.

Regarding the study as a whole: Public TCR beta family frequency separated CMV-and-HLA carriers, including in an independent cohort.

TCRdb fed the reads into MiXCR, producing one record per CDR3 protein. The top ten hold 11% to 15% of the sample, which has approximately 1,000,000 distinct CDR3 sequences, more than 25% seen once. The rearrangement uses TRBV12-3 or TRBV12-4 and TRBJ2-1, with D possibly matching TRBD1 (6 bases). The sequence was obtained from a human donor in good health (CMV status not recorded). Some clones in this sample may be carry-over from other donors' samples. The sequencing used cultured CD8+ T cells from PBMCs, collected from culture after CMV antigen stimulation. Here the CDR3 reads CASRGQSWNEQFF. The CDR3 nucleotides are TGTGCCAGCAGGGGACAATCATGGAATGAGCAGTTCTTC.